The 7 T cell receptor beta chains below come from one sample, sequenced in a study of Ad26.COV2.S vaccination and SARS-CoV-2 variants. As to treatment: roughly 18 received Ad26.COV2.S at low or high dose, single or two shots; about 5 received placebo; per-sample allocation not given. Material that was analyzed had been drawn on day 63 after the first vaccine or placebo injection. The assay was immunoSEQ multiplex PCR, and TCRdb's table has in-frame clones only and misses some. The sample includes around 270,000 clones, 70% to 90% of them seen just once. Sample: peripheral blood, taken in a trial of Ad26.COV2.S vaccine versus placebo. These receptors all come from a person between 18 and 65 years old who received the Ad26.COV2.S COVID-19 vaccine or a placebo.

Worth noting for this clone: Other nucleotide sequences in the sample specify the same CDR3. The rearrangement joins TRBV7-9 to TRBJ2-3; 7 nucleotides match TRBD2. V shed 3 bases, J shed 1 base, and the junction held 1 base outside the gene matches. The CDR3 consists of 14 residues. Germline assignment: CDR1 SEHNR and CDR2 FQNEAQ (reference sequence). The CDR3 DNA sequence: TGTGCCAGCAGCTTGGCGGGGGGCACAGATACGCAGTATTTT. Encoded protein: CASSLAGGTDTQYF.

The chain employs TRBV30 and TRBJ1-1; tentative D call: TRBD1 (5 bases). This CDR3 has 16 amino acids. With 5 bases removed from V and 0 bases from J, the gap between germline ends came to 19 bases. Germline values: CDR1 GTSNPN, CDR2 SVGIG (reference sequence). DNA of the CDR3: TGTGCCTGGGTTTCTTGGGCAGGGACCTTGAACACTGAAGCTTTCTTT. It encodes CAWVSWAGTLNTEAFF. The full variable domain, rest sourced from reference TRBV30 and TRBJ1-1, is SQTIHQWPATLVQPVGSPLSLECTVEGTSNPNLYWYRQAAGRGLQLLFYSVGIGQISSEVPQNLSASRPQDRQFILSSKKLLLSDSGFYLCAWVSWAGTLNTEAFFGQGTRLTVV.

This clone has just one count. CDR3 residues: CASSLNSRGGGYNEQFF. DNA of the CDR3: TGTGCCAGCAGCCTGAACTCTCGGGGGGGAGGCTACAATGAGCAGTTCTTC. The genes are TRBV11-2 and TRBJ2-1; 8 positions match TRBD2. Germline V CDR1 and CDR2: SGHAT, FQNNGV. With 5 bases clipped from V and 3 bases from J, the junction kept 12 bases outside the gene matches. The CDR3 loop spans 17 amino acids.

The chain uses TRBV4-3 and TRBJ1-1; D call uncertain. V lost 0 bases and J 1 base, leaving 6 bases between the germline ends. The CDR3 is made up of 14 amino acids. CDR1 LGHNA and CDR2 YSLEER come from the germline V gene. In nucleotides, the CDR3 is TGCGCCAGCAGCCAAGATGGGCCGAACACTGAAGCTTTCTTT. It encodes CASSQDGPNTEAFF.

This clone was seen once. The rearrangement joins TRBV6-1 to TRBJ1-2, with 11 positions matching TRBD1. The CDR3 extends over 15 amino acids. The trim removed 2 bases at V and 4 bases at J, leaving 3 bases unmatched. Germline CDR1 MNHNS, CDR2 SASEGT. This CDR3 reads CASSERTGGSYGYTF. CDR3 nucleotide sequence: TGTGCCAGCAGTGAAAGGACAGGGGGCTCCTATGGCTACACCTTC.

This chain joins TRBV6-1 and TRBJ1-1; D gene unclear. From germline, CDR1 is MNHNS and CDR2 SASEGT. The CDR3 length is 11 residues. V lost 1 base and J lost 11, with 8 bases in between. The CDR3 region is CASSEGQKAFF. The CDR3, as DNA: TGTGCCAGCAGTGAAGGCCAAAAGGCTTTCTTT.

CDR3 amino acids: CASSPMSGLPAFF. CDR3 nucleotides: TGTGCCAGCAGCCCGATGAGCGGGTTACCAGCTTTCTTT. The chain uses TRBV7-3 and TRBJ1-1; D uncertain. The CDR3 runs to 13 residues. V lost 5 bases and J 10 bases, leaving 17 bases between the germline ends. Germline-derived CDR1 and CDR2 are SGHTA and FQGTGA.